These T cell receptor beta chains were read from a single sample in a study of T-cell memory formation after mild COVID-19. TCRdb independently ran MiXCR on the 5' RACE reads; one entry per CDR3 protein. The data show 300,000 to 400,000 distinct CDR3 sequences, with around 15% seen just once and approximately 20% held by the top ten. Sequenced sample: PBMCs or a T cell subset sorted from them (not recorded which). The receptors here all came from a man between 18 and 35 years old who had mild COVID-19 (a few samples of this study predate the infection). Cell type and time point are not known. CDR3s include the opening cysteine and the closing phenylalanine or tryptophan. A D gene is named only where the DNA matches it firmly. Clone size is shown for a subset of rows, as once, few, many or a class of expanded clone.

V,J,D,size,CDR3,DNA
TRBV7-3,TRBJ1-1,TRBD1,few,CASRSQGITEAFF,TGTGCCAGCAGGTCACAGGGGATAACTGAAGCTTTCTTT
TRBV29-1,TRBJ1-1,TRBD1,-,CSVADRDAFF,TGCAGCGTCGCAGACAGGGATGCTTTCTTT
TRBV3-1,TRBJ2-3,-,few,CASSLSGEPDTQYF,TGTGCCAGCAGCCTCTCCGGCGAGCCAGATACGCAGTATTTT
TRBV6-2/TRBV6-3,TRBJ2-1,-,few,CASSYRPDGHEQFF,TGTGCCAGCAGTTACAGGCCGGATGGGCATGAGCAGTTCTTC
TRBV5-1,TRBJ2-1,-,few,CASSTPGRYNEQFF,TGCGCCAGCAGCACCCCGGGACGGTACAATGAGCAGTTCTTC
TRBV12-3/TRBV12-4,TRBJ2-7,TRBD2,few,CASSLGSSGGPTYEQYF,TGTGCCAGCAGTTTAGGTTCTAGCGGGGGCCCTACCTACGAGCAGTACTTC
TRBV7-3,TRBJ2-3,-,few,CASSLTPSRGGTDTQYF,TGTGCCAGCAGCTTAACCCCTTCTCGGGGAGGCACAGATACGCAGTATTTT
TRBV20-1,TRBJ2-7,TRBD1,-,CSARGGQNYEQYF,TGCAGTGCTAGAGGGGGACAGAACTACGAGCAGTACTTC
TRBV6-5,TRBJ1-2,TRBD1,few,CASSYQGGWNYGYTF,TGTGCCAGCAGTTACCAGGGGGGATGGAACTATGGCTACACCTTC
TRBV5-5,TRBJ2-1,TRBD2,-,CASSSRREGGSYNEQFF,TGTGCCAGCAGCTCCCGACGGGAGGGGGGCTCCTACAATGAGCAGTTCTTC
TRBV5-1,TRBJ1-1,-,few,CASSYLSGALNTEAFF,TGCGCCAGCAGCTACCTATCGGGGGCGCTGAACACTGAAGCTTTCTTT
TRBV6-5,TRBJ2-7,TRBD1,-,CASSYPGQGTYEQYF,TGTGCCAGCAGTTACCCAGGACAGGGGACCTACGAGCAGTACTTC
TRBV12-3/TRBV12-4,TRBJ1-2,TRBD1,many,CASSVGQGIEGYTF,TGTGCCAGCAGTGTGGGACAGGGAATCGAGGGCTACACCTTC
TRBV7-2,TRBJ2-5,TRBD2,few,CASSLPPFGSGGPQETQYF,TGTGCCAGCAGCTTACCCCCTTTTGGTAGCGGGGGGCCCCAAGAGACCCAGTACTTC
TRBV7-3,TRBJ2-3,-,few,CASSPQGGRTDTQYF,TGTGCCAGCAGCCCCCAGGGGGGGCGAACAGATACGCAGTATTTT
TRBV6-5,TRBJ1-2,-,-,CASSYSTGTYGYTF,TGTGCCAGCAGTTACTCTACCGGGACCTATGGCTACACCTTC
TRBV7-2,TRBJ2-1,TRBD2,-,CASSLSRAGRGGSYNEQFF,TGTGCCAGCAGCTTAAGCCGAGCAGGGCGGGGGGGCTCCTACAATGAGCAGTTCTTC
TRBV9,TRBJ2-2,TRBD2,-,CASSATLAGGPTGELFF,TGTGCCAGCAGTGCAACCCTAGCGGGGGGGCCCACCGGGGAGCTGTTTTTT
TRBV7-3,TRBJ2-2,-,few,CASSLSLVSGELFF,TGTGCCAGCAGCTTGTCACTAGTTTCCGGGGAGCTGTTTTTT
TRBV9,TRBJ2-1,TRBD2,many,CASSVGTSGGNEQFF,TGCGCCAGCAGCGTCGGGACTAGCGGGGGGAATGAGCAGTTCTTC
TRBV12-3/TRBV12-4,TRBJ1-5,-,-,CASSRIGQPQHF,TGTGCCAGCAGCCGAATAGGTCAGCCCCAGCATTTT
TRBV18,TRBJ2-4,-,-,CASSPLRTASVAKNIQYF,TGTGCCAGCTCACCCCTTCGGACGGCCTCCGTAGCCAAAAACATTCAGTACTTC
TRBV28,TRBJ2-5,-,-,CASSPHFGLLGETQYF,TGTGCCAGCAGTCCCCATTTCGGACTATTGGGGGAGACCCAGTACTTC
TRBV29-1,TRBJ2-3,TRBD2,many,CSASGGSTDTQYF,TGCAGCGCAAGCGGGGGTAGCACAGATACGCAGTATTTT
TRBV5-1,TRBJ2-3,TRBD2,many,CASSPFLRLAASTDTQYF,TGCGCCAGCAGCCCCTTTCTTAGGCTAGCGGCTAGCACAGATACGCAGTATTTT
TRBV20-1,TRBJ2-3,-,many,CSARVEGLRYTQYF,TGCAGTGCTAGAGTAGAGGGCCTGAGATATACGCAGTATTTT
TRBV27,TRBJ2-3,TRBD2,few,CASSTSSGGEDTQYF,TGTGCCAGCAGTACTTCTAGCGGGGGGGAGGATACGCAGTATTTT
TRBV4-1,TRBJ2-5,-,few,CASSQWTVQETQYF,TGCGCCAGCAGCCAGTGGACTGTGCAAGAGACCCAGTACTTC
TRBV29-1,TRBJ1-2,TRBD1,-,CSVLKTGVAGYGYTF,TGCAGCGTATTAAAGACAGGGGTTGCGGGCTATGGCTACACCTTC
TRBV9,TRBJ1-4,-,few,CASSVFIGGKLFF,TGTGCCAGCAGCGTTTTCATCGGTGGAAAACTGTTTTTT
TRBV23-1,TRBJ2-1,-,-,CATQRGEQFF,TGCGCCACCCAACGGGGGGAGCAGTTCTTC
TRBV27,TRBJ2-7,-,-,CASSLLGDSYEQYF,TGTGCCAGCAGTTTACTGGGGGACTCCTACGAGCAGTACTTC
TRBV12-5,TRBJ1-1,-,few,CASGLGIGNTEAFF,TGTGCTAGTGGTTTGGGCATAGGGAACACTGAAGCTTTCTTT
TRBV7-9,TRBJ2-1,TRBD1,many,CASSHAGQGWNEQFF,TGTGCCAGCAGCCACGCTGGACAGGGGTGGAATGAGCAGTTCTTC
TRBV12-3/TRBV12-4,TRBJ2-7,-,-,CASSYGAPDEQYF,TGTGCCAGCAGTTACGGGGCCCCTGACGAGCAGTACTTC
TRBV29-1,TRBJ1-2,TRBD1,-,CSVDTGARGYTF,TGCAGCGTTGATACAGGGGCGAGGGGCTACACCTTC
TRBV5-5,TRBJ1-6,TRBD1,once,CASSPGSGGLYNSPLHF,TGTGCCAGCAGCCCAGGTTCAGGGGGGCTGTATAATTCACCCCTCCACTTT
TRBV5-1,TRBJ2-2,-,few,CASSLDPGLAGELFF,TGCGCCAGCAGCTTGGACCCGGGATTGGCCGGGGAGCTGTTTTTT
TRBV11-2,TRBJ1-1,-,-,CASSHKGGAEAFF,TGTGCCAGCAGTCACAAGGGGGGAGCTGAAGCTTTCTTT